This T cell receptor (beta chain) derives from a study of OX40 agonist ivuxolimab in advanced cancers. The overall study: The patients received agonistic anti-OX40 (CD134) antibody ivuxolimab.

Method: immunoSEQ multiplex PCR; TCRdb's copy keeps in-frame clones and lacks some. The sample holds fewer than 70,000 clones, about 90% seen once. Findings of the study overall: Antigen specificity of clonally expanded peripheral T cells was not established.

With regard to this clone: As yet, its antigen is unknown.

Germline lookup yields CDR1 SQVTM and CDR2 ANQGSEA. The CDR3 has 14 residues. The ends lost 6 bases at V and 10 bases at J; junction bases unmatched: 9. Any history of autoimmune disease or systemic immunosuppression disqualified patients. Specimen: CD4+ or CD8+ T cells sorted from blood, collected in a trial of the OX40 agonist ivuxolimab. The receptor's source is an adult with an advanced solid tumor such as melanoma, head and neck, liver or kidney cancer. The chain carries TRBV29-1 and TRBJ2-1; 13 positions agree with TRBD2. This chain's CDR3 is CSVGTSGKGVEQFF. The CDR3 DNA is TGCAGCGTGGGGACTAGCGGGAAGGGGGTAGAGCAGTTCTTC.